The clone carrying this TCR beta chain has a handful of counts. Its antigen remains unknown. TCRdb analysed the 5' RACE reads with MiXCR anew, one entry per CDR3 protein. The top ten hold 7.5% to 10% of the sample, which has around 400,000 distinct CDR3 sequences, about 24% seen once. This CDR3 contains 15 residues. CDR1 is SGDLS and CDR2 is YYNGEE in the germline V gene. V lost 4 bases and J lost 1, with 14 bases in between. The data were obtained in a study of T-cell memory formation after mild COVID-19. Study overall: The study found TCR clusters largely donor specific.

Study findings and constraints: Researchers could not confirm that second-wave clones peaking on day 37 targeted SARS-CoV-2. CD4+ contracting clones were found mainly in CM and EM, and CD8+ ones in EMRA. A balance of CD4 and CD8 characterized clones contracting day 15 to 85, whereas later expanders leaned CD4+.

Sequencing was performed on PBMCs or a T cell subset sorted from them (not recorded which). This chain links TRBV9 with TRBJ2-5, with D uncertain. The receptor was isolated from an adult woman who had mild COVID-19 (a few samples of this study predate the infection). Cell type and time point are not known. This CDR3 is CASSPEWSPQETQYF. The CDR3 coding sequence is TGTGCCAGCAGCCCCGAGTGGAGCCCCCAAGAGACCCAGTACTTC.